This T cell receptor beta chain was sequenced during a study of T cells after posttransplantation cyclophosphamide. Controls had myeloablative marrow grafts with methotrexate and calcineurin inhibitor, sampled at 1 year. A remark on this clone: The antigen is unknown.

Only in-frame clones appear in the TCRdb table, and some are missing; sequencing was by immunoSEQ multiplex PCR. This table holds some 16,000 clones, approximately 81% found once. Study results and caveats: Later post-transplant blood repertoires were often dominated by donor CD8+ memory clones. Tissue-infiltrating T cells from skin or gut overlapped little with blood T cells. TRB clonality was highly associated with recipient CMV seropositivity and reactivation.

The V gene end was trimmed by 6 bases and the J gene end by 4 bases; junction bases not matched to a gene: 2. The length of the CDR3 is 14 residues. Germline V gene data show CDR1 as SGHTA and CDR2 as FQGNSA. The sequence was collected from a male patient in his late teens or twenties who received an allogeneic stem cell transplant from a related donor, was CMV-positive, and had no GVHD. Some of the T cells may derive from the graft donor. This chain connects TRBV7-2 to TRBJ2-3; 12 bases match TRBD2. Specimen: PBMCs, collected 371 days after allogeneic stem cell transplant with calcineurin inhibitor and methotrexate. The CDR3 bases are TGTGCCAGCAGACTAGCGGGAGGTCCAGATACGCAGTATTTT. Translation: CASRLAGGPDTQYF. The full variable domain, its missing parts supplied by reference TRBV7-2 and TRBJ2-3, is GAGVSQSPSNKVTEKGKDVELRCDPISGHTALYWYRQSLGQGLEFLIYFQGNSAPDKSGLPSDRFSAERTGGSVSTLTIQRTQQEDSAVYLCASRLAGGPDTQYFGPGTRLTVL.